This is a list of T cell receptor beta chains from one sample in a study of cytomegalovirus exposure and HLA in healthy donors. Only in-frame clones appear in the TCRdb table, and some are missing; sequencing was by immunoSEQ multiplex PCR. The sample lists over 100,000 clones; more than 75% were seen once. Sequencing was done on a sample of PBMCs. All receptors derive from a woman aged 40 to 50 in good health and CMV-seronegative. Each CDR3 is given with its conserved first and last residue. The D gene is left open where the match is weak. Part of the rows lack a size; the others show once, few, many or a class for expanded clones.

j_call d_call clone_size v_call cdr3_aa cdr3_nt
TRBJ1-1 . . TRBV29-1 CSVEDGHTWGVAFF TGCAGCGTTGAAGACGGCCACACGTGGGGGGTTGCTTTCTTT
TRBJ2-7 TRBD1 few TRBV18 CASSPGTGRHEQYF TGTGCCAGCTCACCGGGGACAGGGAGGCACGAGCAGTACTTC
TRBJ2-5 TRBD2 . TRBV5-4 CASSFGAGLTQYF TGTGCCAGCAGCTTCGGAGCGGGATTAACCCAGTACTTC
TRBJ2-1 TRBD1 . TRBV29-1 CSVGRTGAYNEQFF TGCAGCGTTGGCAGGACAGGGGCCTACAATGAGCAGTTCTTC
TRBJ1-3 . . TRBV5-6 CASSPYDRGNTIYF TGTGCCAGCAGCCCCTATGACAGGGGAAACACCATATATTTT
TRBJ2-7 . . TRBV5-1 CASSLVQGTNEQYF TGCGCCAGCAGCTTGGTCCAGGGTACTAACGAGCAGTACTTC
TRBJ2-3 TRBD2 . TRBV9 CASSFSGKTDTQYF TGTGCCAGCAGCTTTAGCGGGAAAACAGATACGCAGTATTTT
TRBJ2-3 TRBD1 . TRBV5-4 CASSQTGGIADTQYF TGTGCCAGCAGCCAAACAGGGGGTATAGCGGATACGCAGTATTTT
TRBJ2-1 . . TRBV6-5 CASSTGGSYNEQFF TGTGCCAGCAGTACAGGCGGCTCCTACAATGAGCAGTTCTTC
TRBJ2-1 . . TRBV7-9 CASSRWSGSYNEQFF TGTGCCAGCAGCCGGTGGAGCGGCTCCTACAATGAGCAGTTCTTC
TRBJ1-5 TRBD1 . TRBV27 CASSFGQGGQPQHF TGTGCCAGCAGTTTCGGACAGGGGGGCCAGCCCCAGCATTTT
TRBJ2-1 . . TRBV7-3 CASSLDWVSYNEQFF TGTGCCAGCAGCTTAGACTGGGTTTCCTACAATGAGCAGTTCTTC
TRBJ1-1 TRBD1 . TRBV19 CASPVGTGMNTEAFF TGTGCCAGTCCCGTTGGGACAGGGATGAACACTGAAGCTTTCTTT
TRBJ2-7 TRBD2 . TRBV28 CASSLTGGVPYEQYF TGTGCCAGCAGTTTAACTGGGGGGGTCCCATACGAGCAGTACTTC
TRBJ2-2 . . TRBV6-1 CASSEARSGELFF TGTGCCAGCAGTGAAGCGAGAAGCGGGGAGCTGTTTTTT
TRBJ1-1 . . TRBV7-9 CASSSDIDTEAFF TGTGCCAGCAGCTCGGACATCGACACTGAAGCTTTCTTT
TRBJ2-5 TRBD2 . TRBV7-3 CASRVSGLAGETQYF TGTGCCAGCAGAGTCTCGGGACTAGCGGGAGAGACCCAGTACTTC
TRBJ2-7 TRBD1 . TRBV7-9 CASSHPRGTGSSYEQYF TGTGCCAGCAGCCACCCCCGTGGGACAGGGAGTTCCTACGAGCAGTACTTC
TRBJ2-1 . once TRBV7-6 CASSLFSGVIEQFF TGTGCCAGCAGCTTATTTTCCGGGGTTATTGAGCAGTTCTTC
TRBJ2-1 TRBD1 . TRBV5-1 CATKQGAGNEQFF TGCGCCACGAAACAGGGGGCGGGGAATGAGCAGTTCTTC
TRBJ2-7 . . TRBV15 CATSPNGGPSYEQYF TGTGCCACCAGCCCGAACGGGGGGCCCTCCTACGAGCAGTACTTC
TRBJ1-2 . . TRBV27 CASSLSWGRGDYYGYTF TGTGCCAGCAGTTTATCGTGGGGGCGGGGGGACTACTATGGCTACACCTTC